This T cell receptor (beta chain) appears in the sequencing data of a study of response to subunit inactivated influenza vaccine. This clonotype was seen a handful of times. The CDR3 contains 17 residues. CDR1 is PRHDT, CDR2 FYEKMQ, per germline (reference sequence). V shed 5 bases, J shed 9 bases, and the junction held 16 bases outside the gene matches. MiXCR, applied by TCRdb to the RT-PCR reads, yields one record per CDR3 protein. The sample yields roughly 700,000 distinct CDR3 sequences, more than 11% seen once. The rearrangement links TRBV13 to TRBJ1-5; TRBD1 aligns across 10 bases. This TCR came from a man aged 45-65 years who received an inactivated influenza vaccine. Source: PBMCs from blood, taken 14 days before vaccination. CDR3 amino acids: CASSAGGTGDLRLPQHF. The CDR3, as DNA: TGTGCCAGCAGCGCAGGGGGGACAGGGGACTTGAGGTTGCCCCAGCATTTT. The variable domain in full, with the rest retrieved from reference TRBV13 and TRBJ1-5, is AAGVIQSPRHLIKEKRETATLKCYPIPRHDTVYWYQQGPGQDPQFLISFYEKMQSDKGSIPDRFSAQQFSDYHSELNMSSLELGDSALYFCASSAGGTGDLRLPQHFGDGTRLSIL.